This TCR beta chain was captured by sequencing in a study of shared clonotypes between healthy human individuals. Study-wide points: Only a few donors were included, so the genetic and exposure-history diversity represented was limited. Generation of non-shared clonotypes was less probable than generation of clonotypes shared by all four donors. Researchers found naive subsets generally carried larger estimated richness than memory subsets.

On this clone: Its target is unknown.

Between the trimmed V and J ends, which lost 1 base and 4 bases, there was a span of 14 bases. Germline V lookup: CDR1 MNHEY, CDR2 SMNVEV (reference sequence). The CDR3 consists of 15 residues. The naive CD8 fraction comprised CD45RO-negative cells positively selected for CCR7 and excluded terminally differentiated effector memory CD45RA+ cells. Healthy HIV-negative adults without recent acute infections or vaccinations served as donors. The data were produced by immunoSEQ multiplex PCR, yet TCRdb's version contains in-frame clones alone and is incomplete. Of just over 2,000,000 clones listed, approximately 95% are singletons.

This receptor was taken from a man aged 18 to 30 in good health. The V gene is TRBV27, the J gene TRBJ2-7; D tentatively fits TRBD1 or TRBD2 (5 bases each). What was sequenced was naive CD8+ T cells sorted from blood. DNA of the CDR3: TGTGCCAGCAGTTTATACGCGGGCAAGGGGTACGAGCAGTACTTC. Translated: CASSLYAGKGYEQYF.